A single sample gave rise to the 26 T cell receptor beta chains below, sequenced in a study of OX40 agonist ivuxolimab in advanced cancers. TCRdb keeps only in-frame clones here, not all; method: immunoSEQ multiplex PCR. The data show tens of thousands of clones, around 84% seen once. The source material was CD4+ or CD8+ T cells sorted from blood, sampled in a trial of the OX40 agonist ivuxolimab. The origin of the receptors is an adult with an advanced solid tumor such as melanoma, head and neck, liver or kidney cancer.

The V and J genes are TRBV6-5 and TRBJ1-6; no reliable D call. This CDR3 has 15 residues. V lost 5 bases, J lost 6 bases, and 14 bases lay in between. Germline CDR1 and CDR2: MNHEY and SVGAGI. CDR3 sequence: CASSLTGIGNSPLHF. CDR3 nucleotide sequence: TGTGCCAGCAGTCTAACCGGGATCGGTAATTCACCCCTCCACTTT.

V usage is TRBV5-1 and J usage is TRBJ1-5, with 7 nucleotides matching TRBD1. The CDR3 has 15 residues. Germline V gene sequence: CDR1 SGHRS, CDR2 YFSETQ. V lost 0 bases to trimming and J lost 10 bases; unmatched junction nucleotides: 10. The CDR3 region has the DNA TGCGCCAGCAGCTTGGCCGGGACAGTCGATGATCCCCAGCATTTT. Its protein is CASSLAGTVDDPQHF.

This chain uses TRBV14 with TRBJ2-6; either TRBD1 or TRBD2 may supply D (6 bases each). Trimming pared 4 bases from V and 0 bases from J, leaving 19 bases between. Germline V lookup: CDR1 SGHDN, CDR2 FVKESK. The CDR3 sequence is 19 residues long. CDR3 amino acids: CASSPFLGGSLSGANVLTF. The CDR3 DNA reads as TGTGCCAGCAGCCCTTTTCTCGGGGGCAGCCTCTCTGGGGCCAACGTCCTGACTTTC.

The rearrangement uses TRBV6-1 and TRBJ2-7; no firm D call. CDR3 size: 11 residues. Germline CDR1 is MNHNS and CDR2 is SASEGT. Trimming took off 8 bases at V and 0 bases at J, with 5 bases between the two ends. CDR3 amino acids: CASQSSYEQYF. The DNA for the CDR3 is TGTGCCAGCCAGTCCTCCTACGAGCAGTACTTC.

The V call is TRBV2, the J call TRBJ1-4; TRBD1 matches at 11 bases. Germline CDR1 SNHLY, CDR2 FYNNEI. J lost 0 bases, V lost 6 bases, and 6 bases had no gene match. The CDR3 covers 17 residues. CDR3 sequence (DNA): TGTGCCAGCAGAGGACAGGGGGCCCTTGCAACTAATGAAAAACTGTTTTTT. Translating it yields CASRGQGALATNEKLFF.

This clone turned up a few times. V usage is TRBV10-1 and J usage is TRBJ2-3; 8 bases fit TRBD1. Germline assignment: CDR1 WNHNN and CDR2 SYGVQD (reference sequence). V shed 6 bases, J shed 2 bases, and the junction held 7 bases outside the gene matches. CDR3 length: 15 amino acids. The CDR3 region is CASRSGTGDTDTQYF. CDR3 DNA sequence: TGCGCCAGCAGGTCCGGGACAGGAGACACAGATACGCAGTATTTT.

The J gene is TRBJ1-6, the V gene TRBV5-7; no definite D call. TRBV5-7 is filed as an ORF, its function uncertain. Trimming cost V 4 bases and J 2 bases, with 10 bases left between them. The CDR3 loop spans 15 amino acids. In DNA form, the CDR3 reads TGTGCCAGCAGCCCCGGTGACCCCTATAATTCACCCCTCCACTTT. The encoded protein is CASSPGDPYNSPLHF.

This rearrangement joins TRBV7-3 to TRBJ2-3; D gene unclear. The CDR3 is made up of 11 amino acids. The germline CDR1 and CDR2 sequences are SGHTA and FQGTGA. V was cut by 4 bases and J by 3 bases, with 2 bases left in between. CDR3: CASSSTDTQYF. The CDR3 nucleotides are TGTGCCAGCAGCTCTACAGATACGCAGTATTTT.

This chain links TRBV19 with TRBJ2-5; 9 nucleotides agree with TRBD1. In germline, CDR1 is LNHDA, CDR2 SQIVND (reference sequence). The CDR3 has 18 residues. V trimming: 4 bases; J trimming: 1 base; junction bases outside the gene matches: 13. Here the CDR3 DNA reads TGTGCCAGTAGTAGAAGGACAGGGGTAGCTCGGGTCCAAGAGACCCAGTACTTC. Its translation: CASSRRTGVARVQETQYF.

The chain employs TRBV18 and TRBJ1-5; the match to TRBD1 covers 7 bases. CDR3 size: 16 residues. Unmatched junction bases numbered 5, after V lost 1 base and J lost 2 bases. The germline gives CDR1 KGHSH, CDR2 LQKENI. The CDR3 loop reads CASSPQGAQGNQPQHF. CDR3 sequence (DNA): TGTGCCAGCTCACCACAGGGGGCCCAGGGCAATCAGCCCCAGCATTTT.

The table lists this clone with a few counts. The chain has TRBV4-3 and TRBJ1-5; D is perhaps TRBD1 (5 bases). CDR3 length equals 15 residues. From germline, CDR1 is LGHNA and CDR2 YSLEER. The V end was cut by 0 bases, the J end by 4 bases, with 10 bases between. The CDR3 bases are TGCGCCAGCAGCCAAGATAGTTGGGGGAATCAGCCCCAGCATTTT. Protein: CASSQDSWGNQPQHF.

The chain carries TRBV18 and TRBJ2-3; tentatively, D is TRBD2 (6 bases). This CDR3 region has 15 residues. Germline V gene lookup returns CDR1 KGHSH and CDR2 LQKENI. V was pared by 4 bases and J by 2 bases, with 13 bases between. CDR3 sequence (DNA): TGTGCCAGCTCACAGTCTAGCGCCCCCACAGATACGCAGTATTTT. This codes for CASSQSSAPTDTQYF.

This chain uses TRBV10-3 with TRBJ2-5, with D tentatively TRBD2 (7 bases). With 6 bases removed from V and 4 bases from J, the gap between germline ends came to 12 bases. This CDR3 comprises 13 residues. CDR1 is ENHRY and CDR2 is SYGVKD in the germline V gene. CDR3 protein: CAISIRGGETQYF. DNA of the CDR3: TGTGCCATCAGCATTAGGGGGGGAGAGACCCAGTACTTC.

The rearrangement links TRBV28 to TRBJ1-2; a possible D gene is TRBD1 (5 bases). CDR1 is MDHEN, CDR2 SYDVKM, per germline. Trimming left V 6 bases short and J 8 bases short, with 19 bases between. The CDR3 totals 14 residues. CDR3 region: CASSLGTGVGGYTF. DNA of the CDR3: TGTGCCAGCAGCCTCGGGACGGGGGTAGGAGGCTACACCTTC.

The chain carries TRBV18 and TRBJ1-1; 8 bases map to TRBD1. Per germline, CDR1 KGHSH and CDR2 LQKENI. The CDR3 totals 14 residues. V dropped 2 bases and J dropped 7; count of bases not matched to a gene: 6. In DNA form, the CDR3 reads TGTGCCAGCTCACCAGGACAGGGAAGGAGTGAAGCTTTCTTT. Its translation is CASSPGQGRSEAFF.

V usage is TRBV7-2 and J usage is TRBJ1-5; no clear D. Germline V gives CDR1 SGHTA, CDR2 FQGNSA. Trimming stripped 1 base from V and 4 bases from J, with 11 bases between. The CDR3 totals 15 residues. CDR3: CASSLVVGGNQPQHF. The DNA of the CDR3 is TGTGCCAGCAGCTTAGTAGTGGGTGGTAATCAGCCCCAGCATTTT.

The rearrangement links TRBV6-6 to TRBJ2-3, with TRBD1 matching over 9 bases. CDR1 and CDR2 (germline): MNHNY, SVGAGI (reference sequence). Trimming took 0 bases from V and 4 from J; bases not matched to a gene: 2. The CDR3 totals 15 residues. DNA of the CDR3: TGTGCCAGCAGTTACTCGAGGACAGGGGCAGATACGCAGTATTTT. The encoded protein is CASSYSRTGADTQYF.

V is TRBV29-1 and J is TRBJ2-3; no clear D gene. The germline CDR1 and CDR2 sequences are SQVTM and ANQGSEA. Deletions cut 4 bases from V and 8 bases from J, with 10 bases between. The CDR3 extends over 11 amino acids. The CDR3 DNA sequence: TGCAGCGTTGGGATGGCAGGTACGCAGTATTTT. This encodes CSVGMAGTQYF.

This clone was counted once. V is TRBV5-1 and J is TRBJ1-4, with D possibly TRBD1 on 6 matching bases. Germline V gene data show CDR1 as SGHRS and CDR2 as YFSETQ. V gave up 0 bases and J gave up 0 bases, with 18 bases separating them. The CDR3 is 19 amino acids. The CDR3 sequence is CASSLEGGGGIATNEKLFF. CDR3 nucleotides: TGCGCCAGCAGCTTGGAAGGGGGAGGAGGGATTGCAACTAATGAAAAACTGTTTTTT.

This chain links TRBV28 with TRBJ2-3; TRBD2 agrees at 7 bases. Per the germline V gene, CDR1 is MDHEN and CDR2 is SYDVKM. J gave up 1 base and V 5 bases, and 6 bases lay outside the gene matches. This CDR3 has 15 residues. DNA of the CDR3: TGTGCCAGCAGTGGGGGGGACTTCCGCACAGATACGCAGTATTTT. Translated: CASSGGDFRTDTQYF.

The chain couples TRBV5-5 to TRBJ1-2; D might be TRBD1 (5 bases). Between the trimmed V and J ends, which lost 2 bases and 2 bases, there was a span of 10 bases. Per germline, CDR1 SGHKS and CDR2 YYEKEE (reference sequence). The CDR3 is 14 residues long. The CDR3: CASSFEGRNYGYTF. DNA of the CDR3: TGTGCCAGCAGCTTTGAGGGGAGGAACTATGGCTACACCTTC.

The rearrangement uses TRBV5-4 and TRBJ2-2; D is undetermined. Germline CDR1 and CDR2: SGHNT and YYREEE (reference sequence). This CDR3 region has 16 residues. V gave up 3 bases and J gave up 1 base, with 13 bases separating them. The CDR3 nucleotides read TGTGCCAGCAGCTCGGGCAACATGTGGAACACCGGGGAGCTGTTTTTT. Translating gives CASSSGNMWNTGELFF.

The rearrangement uses TRBV7-6 and TRBJ2-6; possibly TRBD1 or TRBD2 for D (5 bases each). Trimming removed 0 bases from V and 4 bases from J, with 16 bases in between. Germline V gene data show CDR1 as SGHVS and CDR2 as FNYEAQ. The CDR3 contains 18 residues. The CDR3: CASSLARAGSTGANVLTF. Here the CDR3 DNA reads TGTGCCAGCAGCTTAGCGCGGGCAGGGAGCACGGGGGCCAACGTCCTGACTTTC.

V and J are TRBV7-2 and TRBJ2-5, with D maybe TRBD1 (5 bases). V gave up 2 bases and J gave up 0 bases, with 7 bases separating them. The CDR3 contains 14 residues. Germline assignment: CDR1 SGHTA and CDR2 FQGNSA. CDR3 region: CASSLPGYQETQYF. The CDR3 DNA is TGTGCCAGCAGCTTACCAGGGTACCAAGAGACCCAGTACTTC.

This sequence joins TRBV28 and TRBJ1-1; D perhaps matches TRBD1 (5 bases). The CDR3 sequence is 13 residues long. V was clipped by 6 bases and J by 12 bases, with 20 bases between them. Germline V gene data show CDR1 as MDHEN and CDR2 as SYDVKM. CDR3: CASRPPGAPVSFF. The CDR3 DNA sequence: TGTGCCAGCAGGCCCCCCGGGGCACCTGTGTCTTTCTTT.

This clone was seen just once. The chain uses TRBV29-1 and TRBJ1-4; D uncertain. The CDR3 runs to 13 residues. The germline V and J ends were trimmed by 2 bases and 3 bases, with 7 bases remaining between them. Germline CDR1 SQVTM, CDR2 ANQGSEA. The CDR3 region is CSVERVPNEKLFF. Written as DNA, the CDR3 is TGCAGCGTTGAAAGGGTCCCTAATGAAAAACTGTTTTTT.